A single sample gave rise to the 26 T cell receptor beta chains below, sequenced in a study of CD8+ T cells in alopecia areata. Treatment meaning: oral pan-JAK inhibitor, 5-10 mg twice daily. Following RNA extraction, reverse transcription yielded cDNA that acted as the sequencing template. Sequencing used immunoSEQ multiplex PCR; TCRdb keeps in-frame clones, though not all of them. Here the sample spans hundreds of thousands of clones, roughly 60% being singletons. Sample: CD4+ T cells sorted from blood, taken at roughly week 52, from a patient treated with tofacitinib. These receptors came from a human donor with alopecia areata.

The chain is built from TRBV15 and TRBJ2-3, with 10 bases matching TRBD2. Germline V gene lookup returns CDR1 LNHNV and CDR2 YYDKDF (reference sequence). This CDR3 region has 18 residues. The trim removed 0 bases at V and 5 bases at J, leaving 11 bases unmatched. The CDR3 spells CATSRDPSLAGVVDTQYF. The CDR3 DNA follows: TGTGCCACCAGCAGAGATCCGAGTCTAGCGGGGGTAGTAGATACGCAGTATTTT.

This clone turned up a few times. The V gene is TRBV10-3, the J gene TRBJ2-1; TRBD2 matches 9 bases. The CDR3 runs 16 residues. Germline V CDR1 and CDR2: ENHRY, SYGVKD. With V trimmed by 0 bases and J by 3 bases, 3 bases remained unmatched. The CDR3 DNA follows: TGTGCCATCAGTGAGTCGGGACTAGCACTCTACAATGAGCAGTTCTTC. Protein: CAISESGLALYNEQFF.

This chain joins TRBV30 and TRBJ2-4; D tentatively reads TRBD1 or TRBD2 (5 bases each). Trimming removed 2 bases at V and 8 bases at J, with 10 bases between. In germline, CDR1 is GTSNPN, CDR2 SVGIG (reference sequence). This CDR3 contains 12 residues. The chain's CDR3 is CAWSRDRDIQYF. The CDR3 bases are TGTGCCTGGAGTCGGGACCGGGACATTCAGTACTTC.

The rearrangement uses TRBV30 and TRBJ2-7; D unclear. Germline CDR1 reads GTSNPN; CDR2 reads SVGIG (reference sequence). CDR3 size: 12 residues. V was pared by 7 bases and J by 2 bases, with 12 bases between. The CDR3 DNA reads as TGTGCCTTGACTGCCGGAGCCTACGAGCAGTACTTC. Protein product: CALTAGAYEQYF.

This clone came up once. V gene TRBV5-1 combines with J gene TRBJ2-1; no definite D call. With 4 bases removed from V and 15 bases from J, the gap between germline ends came to 14 bases. Germline values: CDR1 SGHRS, CDR2 YFSETQ. The CDR3 covers 11 residues. This CDR3 reads CASSQDLTPFF. The CDR3 coding sequence is TGCGCCAGCAGCCAGGACCTTACCCCGTTCTTC.

This clone was recorded a few times. The sample has other DNA sequences that encode this CDR3 too. In DNA form, the CDR3 reads TGTGCCAGCAGCCTCCGTGACAGAGCCTACGAGCAGTACTTC. Translating gives CASSLRDRAYEQYF. This chain connects TRBV7-2 to TRBJ2-7, with D possibly being TRBD1 (5 bases). CDR1 and CDR2 (germline): SGHTA, FQGNSA. The CDR3 is 14 amino acids. Trimming took 5 bases from V and 2 from J, leaving 13 bases between them.

The V call is TRBV30, the J call TRBJ1-5; D remains ambiguous. CDR1 and CDR2 (germline): GTSNPN, SVGIG (reference sequence). V was pared by 0 bases and J by 0 bases, with 6 bases between. The CDR3 totals 14 residues. The CDR3 is CAWSVGPSNQPQHF. CDR3 coding DNA: TGTGCCTGGAGTGTTGGTCCTAGCAATCAGCCCCAGCATTTT.

There are a few counts of this clone. This rearrangement joins TRBV2 to TRBJ1-2; D ambiguous. This CDR3 comprises 12 residues. The germline V gene has CDR1 SNHLY and CDR2 FYNNEI. V lost 2 bases, J lost 8 bases, and 9 bases lay in between. The CDR3 loop reads CASSEMERGYTF. CDR3 DNA: TGTGCCAGCAGTGAAATGGAGAGGGGCTACACCTTC.

The chain employs TRBV11-1 and TRBJ2-7; 12 bases align to TRBD2. CDR1 and CDR2 (germline): SGHAT, FQDESV (reference sequence). CDR3 length: 15 amino acids. V gave up 5 bases and J gave up 2 bases; unmatched junction bases: 4. The CDR3 loop reads CASSTRTSGAYEQYF. The CDR3 nucleotides read TGTGCCAGCAGCACCCGGACTAGCGGGGCCTACGAGCAGTACTTC.

V and J are TRBV23-1 and TRBJ2-7; D might be TRBD2 (6 bases). TRBV23-1 carries the ORF label, with uncertain function. The CDR3 totals 14 residues. V lost 2 bases to trimming and J lost 6 bases, with 14 bases between them. The CDR3 region has the DNA TGCGCCAGCAGTCAACGGGACTGTGCGTCCGAGCAGTACTTC. Protein sequence: CASSQRDCASEQYF.

Concerning this clone itself: Other DNA sequences in the sample encode the same CDR3. J is TRBJ2-3 and V is TRBV6-5; 7 positions match TRBD2. The CDR3 covers 15 residues. The germline V gene encodes CDR1 MNHEY and CDR2 SVGAGI. V shed 2 bases and J 3 bases; nucleotides not matched to a gene: 5. CDR3 DNA sequence: TGTGCCAGCAGTTACGGTGGGGGGGTGACAGATACGCAGTATTTT. The encoded protein is CASSYGGGVTDTQYF.

The V call is TRBV30, the J call TRBJ2-5; D remains unclear. This CDR3 has 14 residues. CDR1 and CDR2 from the germline V gene are GTSNPN and SVGIG (reference sequence). V was pared by 0 bases and J by 2 bases, with 10 bases between. In DNA form, the CDR3 reads TGTGCCTGGAGTGTAATCCGGCAGCAAGAGACCCAGTACTTC. Translated: CAWSVIRQQETQYF.

Comments on this clone: The same CDR3 also results from other DNA sequences found in this sample. The chain combines TRBV5-1 with TRBJ1-5; D may be TRBD1 (6 bases). The CDR3 length is 15 residues. Germline loops: CDR1 SGHRS, CDR2 YFSETQ. V lost 4 bases to trimming and J lost 0 bases, with 11 bases between them. The CDR3: CASSATGNSNQPQHF. CDR3 nucleotide sequence: TGCGCCAGCAGCGCCACAGGGAATAGCAATCAGCCCCAGCATTTT.

The chain employs TRBV5-1 and TRBJ2-1; D remains unclear. V shed 5 bases and J shed 0 bases, with 15 bases lying between them. CDR1 SGHRS and CDR2 YFSETQ come from the germline V gene. The CDR3 has 16 amino acids. CDR3 bases: TGCGCCAGCAGTCTCTCTGTCAGTACCTCCTACAATGAGCAGTTCTTC. Translated, it gives CASSLSVSTSYNEQFF.

This clone was observed once. The rearrangement links TRBV15 to TRBJ1-2; D possibly corresponds to TRBD1 (5 bases). The V gene lost 0 bases and the J gene lost 6 bases, with 14 bases spanning the gap. CDR1 LNHNV and CDR2 YYDKDF come from the germline V gene (reference sequence). CDR3 length: 15 amino acids. The CDR3 bases are TGTGCCACCAGCAGAGATCCAAAAGTGACAGATGGCTACACCTTC. It translates to CATSRDPKVTDGYTF.

The table lists this clone with a count of one. The same CDR3 is also encoded by other DNA sequences in this sample. This chain joins TRBV9 and TRBJ2-5, with 13 bases fitting TRBD2. The CDR3 has 17 amino acids. Germline V gene data show CDR1 as SGDLS and CDR2 as YYNGEE. Trimming cost V 0 bases and J 5 bases; bases outside gene matches: 7. The CDR3: CASSVGTSGGIQETQYF. The CDR3 coding sequence is TGTGCCAGCAGCGTAGGGACTAGCGGGGGCATCCAGGAGACCCAGTACTTC. The whole variable domain, remainder taken from reference TRBV9 and TRBJ2-5, is DSGVTQTPKHLITATGQRVTLRCSPRSGDLSVYWYQQSLDQGLQFLIQYYNGEERAKGNILERFSAQQFPDLHSELNLSSLELGDSALYFCASSVGTSGGIQETQYFGPGTRLLVL.

This sequence joins TRBV7-9 and TRBJ2-3; the D is unclear. The V gene lost 2 bases and the J gene lost 1 base, with 7 bases spanning the gap. This CDR3 has 14 residues. The V gene's germline CDR1 is SEHNR and CDR2 FQNEAQ (reference sequence). The CDR3 sequence: CASSLTGRTDTQYF. The CDR3 DNA follows: TGTGCCAGCAGCTTAACTGGGCGCACAGATACGCAGTATTTT. Variable domain in full (rest from reference TRBV7-9 and TRBJ2-3): DTGVSQNPRHKITKRGQNVTFRCDPISEHNRLYWYRQTLGQGPEFLTYFQNEAQLEKSRLLSDRFSAERPKGSFSTLEIQRTEQGDSAMYLCASSLTGRTDTQYFGPGTRLTVL.

Only one count was recorded for this clone. The genes are TRBV4-1 and TRBJ1-2; the D gene is possibly TRBD1 (6 bases). Germline CDR1 MGHRA, CDR2 YSYEKL. The CDR3 has 17 amino acids. V lost 0 bases and J 6 bases, leaving 20 bases between the germline ends. CDR3 nucleotide sequence: TGCGCCAGCAGCCAAGATCGGAAGGGGCAGGGGTTAAATGGCTACACCTTC. Its translation: CASSQDRKGQGLNGYTF.

This clone has just one count. The chain links TRBV30 to TRBJ1-1; D unclear. Trimming stripped 2 bases from V and 0 bases from J, with 16 bases between. The CDR3 runs to 16 residues. Germline-derived CDR1 and CDR2 are GTSNPN and SVGIG (reference sequence). CDR3 sequence (DNA): TGTGCCTGGAGTCCAAATCCCGAACTCTTGAACACTGAAGCTTTCTTT. Translation: CAWSPNPELLNTEAFF.

This clone was seen a few times. The chain employs TRBV2 and TRBJ2-2; TRBD1 or TRBD2 may be the D gene (6 bases each). The germline V gene has CDR1 SNHLY and CDR2 FYNNEI. The CDR3 runs 15 residues. Trimming took off 0 bases at V and 7 bases at J, with 12 bases between the two ends. In DNA form, the CDR3 reads TGTGCCAGCAGTGAAGCCGGGGGCTTCGGCGGGGAGCTGTTTTTT. This sequence encodes CASSEAGGFGGELFF.

This clone was counted a few times. This sequence joins TRBV2 and TRBJ2-3; 8 bases align to TRBD1. J was trimmed by 4 bases and V by 6 bases; bases with no gene match: 9. Germline V CDR1 and CDR2: SNHLY, FYNNEI. The CDR3 contains 15 residues. The CDR3 bases are TGTGCCAGCAGGGAGAGGACAGGGAAGGCAGATACGCAGTATTTT. Its translation is CASRERTGKADTQYF.

This chain uses TRBV7-9 with TRBJ2-3, with TRBD2 identical over 7 bases. The CDR3 sequence is 15 residues long. Germline CDR1 is SEHNR and CDR2 is FQNEAQ (reference sequence). V shed 5 bases, J shed 5 bases, and the junction held 10 bases outside the gene matches. CDR3 nucleotide sequence: TGTGCCAGCAGCCTTAGCGGTTCGGGGGGAGATACGCAGTATTTT. It encodes CASSLSGSGGDTQYF.

The chain recombines TRBV5-6 with TRBJ2-3; D might be TRBD1 (5 bases). The CDR3 runs to 14 residues. V dropped 3 bases and J dropped 5 bases, with 13 bases sitting between them. The germline V gene has CDR1 SGHDT and CDR2 YYEEEE. The CDR3 coding sequence is TGTGCCAGCAGCTCCCTCCTCAGGGAAGATACGCAGTATTTT. This sequence encodes CASSSLLREDTQYF.

The gene calls are TRBV29-1 and TRBJ2-3; 9 bases match TRBD2. Per the germline V gene, CDR1 is SQVTM and CDR2 is ANQGSEA. The CDR3 has 13 residues. The V and J ends lost 3 bases and 4 bases, in that order; junction bases with no gene match: 2. The CDR3 coding sequence is TGCAGCGTTGAGCGGGGGGGCGCAGATACGCAGTATTTT. Amino acid sequence: CSVERGGADTQYF.

Here the CDR3 DNA reads TGCAGCGTTGAGAGGGGTCGGTTTTCGAGACAAGAGACCCAGTACTTC. Translating gives CSVERGRFSRQETQYF. The V gene is TRBV29-1, the J gene TRBJ2-5, with D possibly called TRBD1 or TRBD2 (5 bases each). V lost 3 bases to trimming and J lost 2 bases, with 19 bases between them. This CDR3 comprises 16 residues. The germline V gene has CDR1 SQVTM and CDR2 ANQGSEA.

The chain joins TRBV15 to TRBJ1-2; D gene uncertain. Germline V lookup: CDR1 LNHNV, CDR2 YYDKDF (reference sequence). Between the trimmed V and J ends, which lost 5 bases and 4 bases, there was a span of 11 bases. This CDR3 is built from 13 residues. The CDR3 DNA follows: TGTGCCACCAGCCATACGGGGTCCTATGGCTACACCTTC. It codes for CATSHTGSYGYTF. Complete variable domain (other parts from reference TRBV15 and TRBJ1-2): DAMVIQNPRYQVTQFGKPVTLSCSQTLNHNVMYWYQQKSSQAPKLLFHYYDKDFNNEADTPDNFQSRRPNTSFCFLDIRSPGLGDTAMYLCATSHTGSYGYTFGSGTRLTVV.